These T cell receptor beta chains were read from a single sample in a study of blood T cell repertoires in COVID-19. The method was immunoSEQ multiplex PCR; TCRdb's version includes in-frame clones alone and lacks a portion of them. This table has fewer than 80,000 clones, around nine tenths appearing once. Input material: peripheral blood. Receptors originate from a woman aged 50 to 65 with active or convalescent COVID-19. CDR3s leave out the opening cysteine and the closing phenylalanine or tryptophan.

j_call v_call cdr3_aa
TRBJ1-2 TRBV5-1 ASSPDSRWGYT
TRBJ2-5 TRBV7-3 ASSRTSGAQETQY
TRBJ1-1 TRBV19 ASSMRTGSNTEAF
TRBJ1-1 TRBV5-6 ASSSAGTRNTEAF
TRBJ2-3 TRBV5-4 ASSRRGGVTDTQY
TRBJ1-4 TRBV29-1 SVDGLDSANEKLF
TRBJ2-3 TRBV2 ASSERRGSDTQY
TRBJ1-5 TRBV27 ASSLLGQSHMGNQPQH
TRBJ1-1 TRBV7-3 ASSPNSGAGTEAF
TRBJ2-1 TRBV5-1 ASMTDKGYNEQF
TRBJ2-1 TRBV9 ASSVSSGIRGLYNEQF
TRBJ2-7 TRBV10-1 ASSEAHQGTYEQY
TRBJ2-1 TRBV2 ASSEVQGRTLGNEQF
TRBJ2-2 TRBV7-3 ASSLMGLNTGELF
TRBJ1-2 TRBV6-1 ASSEAVGGVYGYT
TRBJ2-1 TRBV27 ASSLRLRAAYNEQF
TRBJ2-3 TRBV13 ASSSRTSHDTQY
TRBJ1-5 TRBV2 ASSGPGAAFNQPQH
TRBJ2-3 TRBV29-1 SVGAASWADTQY
TRBJ1-6 TRBV30 AWNPTGQTNSPLH
TRBJ2-6 TRBV30 AWSEERNGANVLT
TRBJ2-7 TRBV12-3/TRBV12-4 ASSETAPYEQY
TRBJ1-1 TRBV27 ASSFVGGEAF
TRBJ2-3 TRBV18 ASSPPGTDGGDTQY
TRBJ2-3 TRBV2 ASSQLAGGLTDTQY
TRBJ1-5 TRBV7-9 ASSLTGVGQPQH
TRBJ2-1 TRBV11-1 ASTPRGAGGTEQF
TRBJ2-3 TRBV7-3 ASSLMGLTDTQY
TRBJ2-5 TRBV30 AWSVGAGQETQY
TRBJ2-1 TRBV7-2 ASSLLGSSYNEQF
TRBJ2-5 TRBV19 ASSIVAAGERTQY
TRBJ2-7 TRBV5-4 ASSLWGLAGAYEQY
TRBJ1-2 TRBV18 ASSPRGESHYGYT
TRBJ2-2 TRBV7-3 ASSLWASPGELF
TRBJ2-7 TRBV6-5 ASSLLAGGYYEQY
TRBJ2-2 TRBV7-2 ASRATGGLRGELF
TRBJ2-3 TRBV25-1 ASSGGLAGRRDTQY
TRBJ2-1 TRBV27 ASSLLAGASNEQF
TRBJ1-4 TRBV5-1 ASSLQGASVGNEKLF
TRBJ2-7 TRBV9 ASSVGWGRLSYEQY
TRBJ2-7 TRBV2 ASSDGTGGKYEQY